This TCR beta chain was sequenced in a study of T-cell reconstitution after alpha-beta-depleted transplantation in children. Molecular barcoding with unique molecular identifiers was used for the TCRbeta library. MiXCR, run by TCRdb on the PCR reads, gives a single entry per CDR3 protein. This table holds over 200,000 distinct CDR3 sequences, roughly a tenth found once. CDR1 is LGHDT, CDR2 YNNKEL, per germline (reference sequence). V lost 3 bases to trimming and J lost 0 bases, with 3 bases between them. The CDR3 extends over 12 amino acids. This TCR was sampled from a human donor who donated a stem cell graft to a child with acute lymphoblastic leukemia. The source material was PBMCs from the stem cell graft donor, sampled from the stem cell graft. The gene calls are TRBV3-1 and TRBJ2-7, with D hard to call. CDR3 residues: CASSHASYEQYF. The CDR3, as DNA: TGTGCCAGCAGCCATGCCTCCTACGAGCAGTACTTC.